One T cell receptor (beta chain) is described in this entry. Its antigen is as yet unknown. This specimen comes from a study of blood T cells in healthy people across ages. Notes on the study in general: Donors of long life had a larger count of naive CD4+ cells and greater diversity than aged donors.

Trimming took off 0 bases at V and 2 bases at J, with 19 bases between the two ends. The CDR3 is 18 amino acids. The germline V gene has CDR1 ENHRY and CDR2 SYGVKD. It was with a sample-barcoded 5' primer and a J-beta primer mix that a second PCR of about 7 to 12 cycles was run. TCRdb called the 5' RACE reads again in MiXCR, with one record for every CDR3 protein. The sample has approximately 810,000 distinct CDR3 sequences, roughly 35% seen once. Sequenced: blood. The source of this sequence is a man aged 18 to 29 in good health. The rearrangement links TRBV10-3 to TRBJ1-1, with D possibly being TRBD1 (6 bases). Here the CDR3 DNA reads TGTGCCATCAGTGAGTCGCTCGGTCCGAGAGGGGGAAACACTGAAGCTTTCTTT. It is translated as CAISESLGPRGGNTEAFF.